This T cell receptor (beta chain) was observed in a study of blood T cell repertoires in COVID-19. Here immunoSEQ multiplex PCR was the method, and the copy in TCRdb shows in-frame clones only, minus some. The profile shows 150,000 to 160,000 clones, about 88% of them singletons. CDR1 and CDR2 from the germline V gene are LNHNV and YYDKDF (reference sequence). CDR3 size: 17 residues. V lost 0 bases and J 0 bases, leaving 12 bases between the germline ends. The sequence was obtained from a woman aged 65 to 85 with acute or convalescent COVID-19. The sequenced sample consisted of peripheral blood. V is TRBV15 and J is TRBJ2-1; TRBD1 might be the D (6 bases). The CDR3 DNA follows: TGTGCCACCAGCAGAGATCTCGGGACAAGCTCCTACAATGAGCAGTTCTTC. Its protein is CATSRDLGTSSYNEQFF.